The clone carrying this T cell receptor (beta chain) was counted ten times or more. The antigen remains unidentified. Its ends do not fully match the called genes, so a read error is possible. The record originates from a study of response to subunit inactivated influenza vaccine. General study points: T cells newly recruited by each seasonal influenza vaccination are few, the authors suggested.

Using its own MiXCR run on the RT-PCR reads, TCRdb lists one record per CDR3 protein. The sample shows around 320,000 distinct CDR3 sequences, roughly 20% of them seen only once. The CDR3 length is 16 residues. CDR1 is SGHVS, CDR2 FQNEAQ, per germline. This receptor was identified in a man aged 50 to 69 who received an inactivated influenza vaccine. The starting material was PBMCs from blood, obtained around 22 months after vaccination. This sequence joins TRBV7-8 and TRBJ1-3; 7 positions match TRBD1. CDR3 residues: CASSFGTVLSGNTPHF. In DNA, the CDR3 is TGTGCCAGCAGCTTCGGGACAGTCCTCTCTGGAAACACCCCCCATTTT.